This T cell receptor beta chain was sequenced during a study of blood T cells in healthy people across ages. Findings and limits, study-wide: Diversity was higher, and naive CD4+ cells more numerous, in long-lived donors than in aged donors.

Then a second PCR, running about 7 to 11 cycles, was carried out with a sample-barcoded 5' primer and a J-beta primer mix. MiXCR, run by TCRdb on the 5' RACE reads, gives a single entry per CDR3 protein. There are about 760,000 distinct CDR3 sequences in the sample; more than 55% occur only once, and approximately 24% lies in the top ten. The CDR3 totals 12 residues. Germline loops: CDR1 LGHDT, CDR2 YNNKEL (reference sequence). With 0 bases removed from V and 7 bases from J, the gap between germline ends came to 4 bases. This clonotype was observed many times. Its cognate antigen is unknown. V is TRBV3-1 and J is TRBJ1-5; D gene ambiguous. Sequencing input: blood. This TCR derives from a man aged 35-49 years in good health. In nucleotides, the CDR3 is TGTGCCAGCAGCCAAGATAACCAGCCCCAGCATTTT. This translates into CASSQDNQPQHF.